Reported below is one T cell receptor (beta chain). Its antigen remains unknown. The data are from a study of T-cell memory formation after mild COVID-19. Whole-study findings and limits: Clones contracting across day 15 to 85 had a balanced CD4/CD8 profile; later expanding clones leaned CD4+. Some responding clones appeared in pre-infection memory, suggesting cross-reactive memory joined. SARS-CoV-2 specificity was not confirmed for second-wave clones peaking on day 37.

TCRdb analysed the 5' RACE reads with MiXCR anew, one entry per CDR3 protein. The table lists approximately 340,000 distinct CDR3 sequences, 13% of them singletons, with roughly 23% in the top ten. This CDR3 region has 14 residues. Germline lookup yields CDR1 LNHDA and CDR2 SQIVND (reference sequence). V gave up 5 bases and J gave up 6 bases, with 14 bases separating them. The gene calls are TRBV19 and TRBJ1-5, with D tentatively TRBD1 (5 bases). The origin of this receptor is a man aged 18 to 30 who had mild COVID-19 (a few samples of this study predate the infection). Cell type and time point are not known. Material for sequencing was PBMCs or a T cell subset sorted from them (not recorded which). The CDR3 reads CASSSGGLGQPQHF. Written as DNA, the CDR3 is TGTGCCAGTAGTTCGGGGGGATTGGGTCAGCCCCAGCATTTT.